The rows below give T cell receptor beta chains drawn from one sample of a study of T cells and Merkel cell carcinoma outcomes. Sequencing used immunoSEQ multiplex PCR; TCRdb keeps in-frame clones, though not all of them. Here the sample spans about 19,000 clones, over 75% being singletons. Source material: tumor tissue from Merkel cell carcinoma. These receptors were collected from a human donor with Merkel cell carcinoma. CDR3s leave out the opening cysteine and the closing phenylalanine or tryptophan. Clone size is given for some rows only: seen once, a few or many times, or a class if the clone is expanded.

V	J	size	CDR3
TRBV5-8	TRBJ1-2	NA	ASSLARGRLLYGYT
TRBV5-1	TRBJ2-1	NA	ASSRRLRPGNEQF
TRBV9	TRBJ2-1	NA	ASSVQSAGLRNEQF
TRBV25-1	TRBJ2-3	NA	ASSEEGADTQY
TRBV5-5	TRBJ2-6	NA	ASSFPLVAVPGANVLT
TRBV28	TRBJ2-1	NA	ASTQLGRWEQF
TRBV30	TRBJ2-5	NA	AWSVQQTQY
TRBV6-1	TRBJ1-5	NA	ASRWTGINQPQH
TRBV7-9	TRBJ1-6	NA	ASSLSRGINNSPLH
TRBV7-3	TRBJ2-1	few	ASSATGTSGFHEQF
TRBV11-2	TRBJ1-2	NA	ASTPSRGSYGYT
TRBV5-1	TRBJ1-2	NA	ASSLESGIRVSGYT
TRBV5-1	TRBJ1-6	NA	ASSSGTGVRWYNSPLH
TRBV6-5	TRBJ1-2	once	ASRSGTGGADGYT
TRBV19	TRBJ2-2	NA	ASTNPNTGELF
TRBV5-1	TRBJ2-5	NA	ASSSGHPWVKTQY
TRBV25-1	TRBJ2-2	NA	ASSVRHTGELF
TRBV7-3	TRBJ2-1	NA	ASNLGSRLADPPYNEQF
TRBV6-6	TRBJ1-1	NA	ASSNKGQGEGAF
TRBV28	TRBJ1-1	NA	ASSYRGRDTEAF
TRBV6-5	TRBJ1-1	NA	ASLQGPMNTEAF
TRBV11-3	TRBJ2-2	NA	ASSLDRLRAGLGTGELF
TRBV5-5	TRBJ2-7	NA	ASWNPGTYEQY
TRBV2	TRBJ2-5	NA	ASSEGLRGVETQY
TRBV11-2	TRBJ2-3	NA	ASSFSSGATDTQY
TRBV5-1	TRBJ1-2	NA	ASSSGTPNGYT
TRBV11-2	TRBJ2-3	NA	ASSLPVVWTDDADTQY
TRBV11-2	TRBJ1-1	few	ASSLGATEAF
TRBV9	TRBJ2-3	NA	ASSPSPWRHADTQY
TRBV5-5	TRBJ2-5	NA	ASSSFQVRGRWQETQY
TRBV29-1	TRBJ2-7	NA	SAETDRVGEQY
TRBV5-6	TRBJ1-1	NA	ASSGLGPGAF
TRBV9	TRBJ1-4	NA	ASSEGASNEKLF
TRBV19	TRBJ1-4	NA	ASRDRGRGEKLF
TRBV27	TRBJ2-1	once	ASSYLTGTTYNEQF
TRBV11-1	TRBJ1-2	NA	ASSLGRGAPGYT
TRBV19	TRBJ1-1	NA	ASCSLVWTEAF
TRBV6-1	TRBJ1-5	NA	ASSELRSGGWYGNQPQH
TRBV18	TRBJ2-3	medium-sized	ASSAVGGSGPVTDTQY
TRBV5-4	TRBJ2-5	NA	ASSLKTAGGAVTQY
TRBV29-1	TRBJ1-4	NA	SATLEEKLF
TRBV29-1	TRBJ1-5	few	SVEDQAGGQPQH
TRBV4-1	TRBJ1-1	NA	ASSHPAMNTEAF
TRBV7-7	TRBJ2-3	few	ASSQSPSNTDTQY
TRBV4-2	TRBJ1-2	few	ASSQDRATGYT
TRBV4-1	TRBJ2-1	once	ASSQEREAYNEQF
TRBV11-2	TRBJ2-5	NA	ASSFSGEETQY